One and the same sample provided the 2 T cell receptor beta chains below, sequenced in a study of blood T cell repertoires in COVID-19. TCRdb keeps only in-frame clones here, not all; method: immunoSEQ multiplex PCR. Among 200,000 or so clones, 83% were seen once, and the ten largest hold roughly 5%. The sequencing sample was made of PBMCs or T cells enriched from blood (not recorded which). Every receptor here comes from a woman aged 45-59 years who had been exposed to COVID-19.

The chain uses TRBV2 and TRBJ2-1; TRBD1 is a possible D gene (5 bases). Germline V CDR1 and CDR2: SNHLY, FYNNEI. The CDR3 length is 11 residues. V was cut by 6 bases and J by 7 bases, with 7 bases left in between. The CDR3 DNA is TGTGCCAGCAGGTACAGGAATGAGCAGTTCTTC. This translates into CASRYRNEQFF.

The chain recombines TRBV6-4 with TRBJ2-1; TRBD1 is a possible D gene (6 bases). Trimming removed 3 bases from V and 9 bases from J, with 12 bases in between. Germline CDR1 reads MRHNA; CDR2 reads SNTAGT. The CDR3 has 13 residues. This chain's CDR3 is CASSEVSRGEQFF. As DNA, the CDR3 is TGTGCCAGCAGTGAAGTCTCCAGGGGTGAGCAGTTCTTC.